A single sample gave rise to the 8 T cell receptor beta chains below, sequenced in a study of cytotoxic CD8 clonotypes in ibrutinib-treated CLL. This table comes from immunoSEQ multiplex PCR, and its TCRdb copy is limited to in-frame clones, with some not included. This sample has 250,000 to 350,000 clones; 76% occur once, and the top ten carry 5.6%. Sequences were derived from PBMCs, sampled at disease progression, from a patient treated with ibrutinib. The origin of the receptors is a human donor with chronic lymphocytic leukemia.

The chain carries TRBV21-1 and TRBJ2-7; the table gives TRBD1 as D, unverified against the DNA. TRBV21-1 is labeled a pseudogene. The CDR3 is 20 amino acids. The CDR3 bases are TGTGCCAGCAGCAAAAGGGCTAGGCGGCAGGGAAGAAGCATCAACTACGAGCAGTACTTC. Its protein is CASSKRARRQGRSINYEQYF.

V and J are TRBV7-9 and TRBJ1-2, with D possibly being TRBD1 (5 bases). Germline V gene sequence: CDR1 SEHNR, CDR2 FQNEAQ (reference sequence). The CDR3 consists of 11 residues. V dropped 5 bases and J dropped 8 bases, with 9 bases sitting between them. This CDR3 reads CASSVRDGYTF. CDR3 DNA sequence: TGTGCCAGCAGCGTCAGGGACGGCTACACCTTC. Combining the CDR3 with reference TRBV7-9 and TRBJ1-2 gives the whole variable domain DTGVSQNPRHKITKRGQNVTFRCDPISEHNRLYWYRQTLGQGPEFLTYFQNEAQLEKSRLLSDRFSAERPKGSFSTLEIQRTEQGDSAMYLCASSVRDGYTFGSGTRLTVV.

In this sample, this clone turned up a few times. The rearrangement links TRBV4-1 to TRBJ2-7; weak D call: TRBD2 (5 bases). V lost 1 base to trimming and J lost 1 base, with 8 bases between them. This CDR3 is 14 amino acids long. Germline V CDR1 and CDR2: MGHRA, YSYEKL. The CDR3 DNA reads TGCGCCAGCAGCCAAGCGACGGGGTCCTACGAGCAGTACTTC. It yields the protein CASSQATGSYEQYF.

The V and J genes are TRBV7-2 and TRBJ2-1, with D tentatively TRBD2 (7 bases). In germline, CDR1 is SGHTA, CDR2 FQGNSA. V dropped 5 bases and J dropped 12 bases, with 26 bases sitting between them. The CDR3 totals 16 residues. The CDR3 sequence is CASSLVGGRTVHTQFF. In DNA form, the CDR3 reads TGTGCCAGCAGCCTCGTCGGGGGGCGTACGGTACACACGCAGTTCTTC. Supplemented by reference TRBV7-2 and TRBJ2-1, the full variable domain reads GAGVSQSPSNKVTEKGKDVELRCDPISGHTALYWYRQSLGQGLEFLIYFQGNSAPDKSGLPSDRFSAERTGGSVSTLTIQRTQQEDSAVYLCASSLVGGRTVHTQFFGPGTRLTVL.

The V gene is TRBV5-1, the J gene TRBJ1-4, with unresolved D. Trimming removed 0 bases at V and 2 bases at J, with 5 bases between. The germline CDR1 and CDR2 sequences are SGHRS and YFSETQ. The CDR3 spans 14 residues. CDR3 residues: CASSLEVTNEKLFF. The CDR3 bases are TGCGCCAGCAGCTTGGAGGTGACTAATGAAAAACTGTTTTTT.

V usage is TRBV27 and J usage is TRBJ2-1, with 7 nucleotides matching TRBD1. The CDR3 sequence is 18 residues long. Trimming at V came to 1 base and at J to 8 bases, leaving 17 bases not matched to a gene. Per germline, CDR1 MNHEY and CDR2 SMNVEV (reference sequence). This CDR3 reads CASSLYSATGILYYEQFF. CDR3 coding DNA: TGTGCCAGCAGTTTATATTCGGCGACAGGGATTTTGTACTATGAGCAGTTCTTC.

The rearrangement links TRBV18 to TRBJ1-2, with 10 bases lining up with TRBD1. The trim removed 1 base at V and 4 bases at J, leaving 6 bases unmatched. Germline-derived CDR1 and CDR2 are KGHSH and LQKENI. The CDR3 is 16 residues long. CDR3 DNA sequence: TGTGCCAGCTCACCACGGGACAGGGGTTTAGGCTATGGCTACACCTTC. This translates into CASSPRDRGLGYGYTF.

This chain joins TRBV4-2 and TRBJ2-1; 12 nucleotides agree with TRBD2. Germline values: CDR1 LGHNA, CDR2 YNFKEQ. The CDR3 is 19 residues long. V was clipped by 0 bases and J by 0 bases; unmatched bases: 6. Written as DNA, the CDR3 is TGTGCCAGCAGCCAAGAGGGACTAGCGGGTTTTAGCTCCTACAATGAGCAGTTCTTC. It is translated as CASSQEGLAGFSSYNEQFF.